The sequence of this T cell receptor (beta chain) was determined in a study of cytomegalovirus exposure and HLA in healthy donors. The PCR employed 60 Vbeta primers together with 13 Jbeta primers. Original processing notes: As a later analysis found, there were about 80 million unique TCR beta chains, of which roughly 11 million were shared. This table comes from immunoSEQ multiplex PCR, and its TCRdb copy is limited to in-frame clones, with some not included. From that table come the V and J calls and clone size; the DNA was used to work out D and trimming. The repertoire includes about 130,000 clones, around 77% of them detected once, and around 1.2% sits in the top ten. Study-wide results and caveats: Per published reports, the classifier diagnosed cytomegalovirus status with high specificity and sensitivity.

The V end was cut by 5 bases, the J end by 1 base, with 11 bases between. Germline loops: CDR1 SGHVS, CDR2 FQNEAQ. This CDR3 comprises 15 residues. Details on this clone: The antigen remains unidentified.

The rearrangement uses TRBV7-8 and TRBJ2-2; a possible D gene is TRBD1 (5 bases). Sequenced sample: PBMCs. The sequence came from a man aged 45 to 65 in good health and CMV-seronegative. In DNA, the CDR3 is TGTGCCAGCAGCCAGGGCCCCGGGAACACCGGGGAGCTGTTTTTT. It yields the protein CASSQGPGNTGELFF.